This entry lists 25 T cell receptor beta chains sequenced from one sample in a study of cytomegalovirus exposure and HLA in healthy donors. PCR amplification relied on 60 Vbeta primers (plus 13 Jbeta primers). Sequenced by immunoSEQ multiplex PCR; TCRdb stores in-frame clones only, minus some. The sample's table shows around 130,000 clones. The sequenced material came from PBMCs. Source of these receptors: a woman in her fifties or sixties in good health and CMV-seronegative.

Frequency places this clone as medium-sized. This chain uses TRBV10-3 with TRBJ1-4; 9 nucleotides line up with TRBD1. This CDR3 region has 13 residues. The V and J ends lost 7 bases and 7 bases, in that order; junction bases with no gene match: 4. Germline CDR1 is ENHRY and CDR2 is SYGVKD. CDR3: CAINRGQGEKLFF. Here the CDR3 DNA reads TGTGCCATCAATAGGGGACAGGGTGAAAAACTGTTTTTT.

The CDR3 DNA reads TGTGCCAGTAGTAATCTCGGAGTGCCGTGGGAAAAACTGTTTTTT. This codes for CASSNLGVPWEKLFF. The rearrangement uses TRBV19 and TRBJ1-4; D gene ambiguous. Germline lookup yields CDR1 LNHDA and CDR2 SQIVND (reference sequence). Trimming cost V 4 bases and J 8 bases, with 17 bases left between them. The CDR3 runs 15 residues.

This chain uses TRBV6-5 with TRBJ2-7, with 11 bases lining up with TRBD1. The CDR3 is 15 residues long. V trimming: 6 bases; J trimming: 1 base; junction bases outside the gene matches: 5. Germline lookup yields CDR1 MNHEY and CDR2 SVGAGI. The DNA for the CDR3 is TGTGCCAGCAGCTCCGGACAGGGGGCTTCCTACGAGCAGTACTTC. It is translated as CASSSGQGASYEQYF.

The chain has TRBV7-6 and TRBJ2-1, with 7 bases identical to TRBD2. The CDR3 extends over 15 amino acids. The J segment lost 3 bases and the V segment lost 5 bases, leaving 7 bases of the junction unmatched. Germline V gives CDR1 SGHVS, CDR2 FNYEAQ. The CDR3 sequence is CASSPGLLLYNEQFF. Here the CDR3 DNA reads TGTGCCAGCAGCCCGGGACTACTCCTCTACAATGAGCAGTTCTTC.

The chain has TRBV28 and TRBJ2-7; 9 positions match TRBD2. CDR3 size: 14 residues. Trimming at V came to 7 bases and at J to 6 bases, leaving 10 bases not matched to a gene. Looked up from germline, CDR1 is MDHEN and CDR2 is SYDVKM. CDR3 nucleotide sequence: TGTGCCAGCACGCTAGCGGGAACCCCTGGCGAGCAGTACTTC. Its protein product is CASTLAGTPGEQYF.

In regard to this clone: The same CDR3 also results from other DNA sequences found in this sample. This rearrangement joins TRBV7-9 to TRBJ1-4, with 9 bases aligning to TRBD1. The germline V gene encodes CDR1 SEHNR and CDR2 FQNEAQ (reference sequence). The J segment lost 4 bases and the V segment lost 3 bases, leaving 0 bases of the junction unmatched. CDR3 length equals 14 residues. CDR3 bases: TGTGCCAGCAGCTTGGGACAGGGTAATGAAAAACTGTTTTTT. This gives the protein CASSLGQGNEKLFF.

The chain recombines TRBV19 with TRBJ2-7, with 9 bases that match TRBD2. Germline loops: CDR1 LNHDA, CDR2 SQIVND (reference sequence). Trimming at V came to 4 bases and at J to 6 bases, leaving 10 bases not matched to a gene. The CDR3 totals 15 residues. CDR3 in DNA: TGTGCCAGTAGTACGTTAGCGGGAGATAGGGGCGAGCAGTACTTC. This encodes CASSTLAGDRGEQYF.

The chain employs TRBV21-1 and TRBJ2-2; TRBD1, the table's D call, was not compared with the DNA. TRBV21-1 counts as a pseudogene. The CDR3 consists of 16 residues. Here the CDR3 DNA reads TGTGCCAGCAGCAGCGGACAGGGTCAGGGTTTCGGGGAGCTGTTTTTT. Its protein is CASSSGQGQGFGELFF.

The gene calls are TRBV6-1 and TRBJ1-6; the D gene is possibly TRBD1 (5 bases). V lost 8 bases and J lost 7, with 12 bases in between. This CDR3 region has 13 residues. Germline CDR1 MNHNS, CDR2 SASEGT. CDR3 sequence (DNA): TGTGCCAGCTTGGACACTGGCAATTCACCCCTCCACTTT. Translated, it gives CASLDTGNSPLHF.

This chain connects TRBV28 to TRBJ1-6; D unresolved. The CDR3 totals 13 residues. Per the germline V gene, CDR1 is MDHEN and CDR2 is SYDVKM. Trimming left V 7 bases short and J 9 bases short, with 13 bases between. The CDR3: CASMTLRGSPLHF. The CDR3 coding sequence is TGTGCCAGCATGACTCTTAGAGGTTCACCCCTCCACTTT.

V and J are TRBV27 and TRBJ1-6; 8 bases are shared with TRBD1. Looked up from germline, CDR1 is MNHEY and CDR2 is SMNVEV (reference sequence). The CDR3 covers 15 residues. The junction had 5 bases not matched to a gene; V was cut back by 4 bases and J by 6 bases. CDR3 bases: TGTGCCAGCAGTTACCAGACAGGGGTTAATTCACCCCTCCACTTT. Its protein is CASSYQTGVNSPLHF.

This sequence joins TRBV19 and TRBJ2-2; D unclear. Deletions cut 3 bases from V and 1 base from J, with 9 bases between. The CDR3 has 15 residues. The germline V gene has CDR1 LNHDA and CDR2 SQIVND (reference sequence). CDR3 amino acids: CASSILRQNTGELFF. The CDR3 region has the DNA TGTGCCAGTAGTATCTTGCGGCAGAACACCGGGGAGCTGTTTTTT.

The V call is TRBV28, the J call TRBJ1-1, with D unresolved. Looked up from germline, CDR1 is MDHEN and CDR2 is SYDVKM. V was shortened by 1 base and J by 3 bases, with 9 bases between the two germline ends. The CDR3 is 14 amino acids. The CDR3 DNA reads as TGTGCCAGCAGTTTATCCCGCCTAGACACTGAAGCTTTCTTT. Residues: CASSLSRLDTEAFF.

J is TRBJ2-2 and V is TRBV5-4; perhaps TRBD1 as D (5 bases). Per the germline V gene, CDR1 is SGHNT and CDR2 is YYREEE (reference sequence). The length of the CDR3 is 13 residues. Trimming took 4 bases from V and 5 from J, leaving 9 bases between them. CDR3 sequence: CASSKTDTGELFF. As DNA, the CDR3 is TGTGCCAGCAGCAAGACAGATACCGGGGAGCTGTTTTTT.

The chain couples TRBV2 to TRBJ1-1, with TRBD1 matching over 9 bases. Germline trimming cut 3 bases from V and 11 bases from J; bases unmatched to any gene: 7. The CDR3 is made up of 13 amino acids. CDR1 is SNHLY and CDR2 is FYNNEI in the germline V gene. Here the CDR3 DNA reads TGTGCCAGCAGTGATAGAATCGGACAGGGGGCTTTCTTT. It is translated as CASSDRIGQGAFF.

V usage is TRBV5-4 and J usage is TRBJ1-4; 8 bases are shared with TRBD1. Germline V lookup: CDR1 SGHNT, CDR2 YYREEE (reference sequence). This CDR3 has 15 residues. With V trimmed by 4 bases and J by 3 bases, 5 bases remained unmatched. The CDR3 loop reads CASSATGGPNEKLFF. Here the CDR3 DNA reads TGTGCCAGCAGCGCCACAGGGGGACCTAATGAAAAACTGTTTTTT.

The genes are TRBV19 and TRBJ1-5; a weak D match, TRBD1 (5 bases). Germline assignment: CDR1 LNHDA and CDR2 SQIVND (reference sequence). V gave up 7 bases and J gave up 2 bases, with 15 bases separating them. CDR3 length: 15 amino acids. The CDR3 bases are TGTGCCAGTAAAGACAGTTCGTATGGCAATCAGCCCCAGCATTTT. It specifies CASKDSSYGNQPQHF.

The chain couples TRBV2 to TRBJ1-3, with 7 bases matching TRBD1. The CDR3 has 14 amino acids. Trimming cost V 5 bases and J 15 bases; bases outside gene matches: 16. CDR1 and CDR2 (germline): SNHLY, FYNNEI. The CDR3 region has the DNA TGTGCCAGCAGTTCCGGGACAGCACTCATCTCCACATATTTT. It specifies CASSSGTALISTYF.

CDR3 sequence reads: CASSSGSGRWSISEQYF. CDR3 nucleotide sequence: TGTGCCAGCAGTTCGGGTAGCGGGAGGTGGTCCATAAGCGAGCAGTACTTC. The rearrangement uses TRBV9 and TRBJ2-7, with 10 bases lining up with TRBD2. This CDR3 spans 17 amino acids. V trimming: 5 bases; J trimming: 6 bases; junction bases outside the gene matches: 17. Per the germline V gene, CDR1 is SGDLS and CDR2 is YYNGEE. The variable domain in full, completed from reference TRBV9 and TRBJ2-7, reads DSGVTQTPKHLITATGQRVTLRCSPRSGDLSVYWYQQSLDQGLQFLIQYYNGEERAKGNILERFSAQQFPDLHSELNLSSLELGDSALYFCASSSGSGRWSISEQYFGPGTRLTVT.

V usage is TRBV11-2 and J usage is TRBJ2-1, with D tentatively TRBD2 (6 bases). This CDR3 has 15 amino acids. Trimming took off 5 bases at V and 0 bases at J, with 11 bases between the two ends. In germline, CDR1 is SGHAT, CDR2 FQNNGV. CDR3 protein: CASSRMGGSYNEQFF. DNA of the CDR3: TGTGCCAGCAGCCGGATGGGGGGCTCCTACAATGAGCAGTTCTTC.

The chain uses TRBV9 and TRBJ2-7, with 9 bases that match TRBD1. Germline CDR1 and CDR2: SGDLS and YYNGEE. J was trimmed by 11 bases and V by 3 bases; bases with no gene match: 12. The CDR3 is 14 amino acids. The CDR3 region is CASSGQVTGGEKYF. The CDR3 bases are TGTGCCAGCAGCGGCCAGGTTACAGGGGGCGAAAAGTACTTC.

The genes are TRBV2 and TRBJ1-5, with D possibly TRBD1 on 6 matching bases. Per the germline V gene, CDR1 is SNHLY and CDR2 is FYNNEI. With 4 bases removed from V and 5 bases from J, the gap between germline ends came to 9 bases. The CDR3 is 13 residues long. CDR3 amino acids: CASSGDTDQPQHF. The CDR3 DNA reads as TGTGCCAGCAGTGGGGACACCGATCAGCCCCAGCATTTT.

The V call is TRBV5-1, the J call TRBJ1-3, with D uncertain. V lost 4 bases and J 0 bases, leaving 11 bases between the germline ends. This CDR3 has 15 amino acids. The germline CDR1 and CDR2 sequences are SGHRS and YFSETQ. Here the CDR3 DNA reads TGCGCCAGCAGCGTTAGCGGAGACTCTGGAAACACCATATATTTT. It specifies CASSVSGDSGNTIYF.

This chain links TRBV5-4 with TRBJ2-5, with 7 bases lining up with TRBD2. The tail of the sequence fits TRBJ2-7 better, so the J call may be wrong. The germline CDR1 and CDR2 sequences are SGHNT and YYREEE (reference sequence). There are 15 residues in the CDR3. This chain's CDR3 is CASSGAGGGVYEQYF. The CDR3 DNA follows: TGTGCCAGCAGCGGTGCTGGGGGGGGAGTCTACGAGCAGTACTTC.

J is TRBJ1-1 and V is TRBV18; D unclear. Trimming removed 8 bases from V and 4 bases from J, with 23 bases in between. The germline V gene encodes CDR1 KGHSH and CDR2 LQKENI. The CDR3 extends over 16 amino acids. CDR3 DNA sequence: TGTGCCAGCCGGGGTGCCTCCCGAGAATTTAGCACTGAAGCTTTCTTT. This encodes CASRGASREFSTEAFF.